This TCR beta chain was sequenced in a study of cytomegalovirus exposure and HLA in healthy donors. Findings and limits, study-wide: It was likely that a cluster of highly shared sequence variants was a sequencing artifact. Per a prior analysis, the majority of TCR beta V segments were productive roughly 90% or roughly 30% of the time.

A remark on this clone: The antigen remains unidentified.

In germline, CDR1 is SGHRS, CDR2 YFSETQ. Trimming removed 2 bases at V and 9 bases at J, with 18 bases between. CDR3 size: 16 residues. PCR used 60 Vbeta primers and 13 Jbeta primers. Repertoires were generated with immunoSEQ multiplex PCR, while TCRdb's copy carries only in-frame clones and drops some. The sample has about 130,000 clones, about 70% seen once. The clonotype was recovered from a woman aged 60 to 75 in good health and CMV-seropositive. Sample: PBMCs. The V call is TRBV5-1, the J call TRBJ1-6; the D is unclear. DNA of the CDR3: TGCGCCAGCAGCTTTACCGGGCCTACGGGGAGTTCACCCCTCCACTTT. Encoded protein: CASSFTGPTGSSPLHF. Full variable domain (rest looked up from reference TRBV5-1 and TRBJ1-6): KAGVTQTPRYLIKTRGQQVTLSCSPISGHRSVSWYQQTPGQGLQFLFEYFSETQRNKGNFPGRFSGRQFSNSRSEMNVSTLELGDSALYLCASSFTGPTGSSPLHFGNGTRLTVT.